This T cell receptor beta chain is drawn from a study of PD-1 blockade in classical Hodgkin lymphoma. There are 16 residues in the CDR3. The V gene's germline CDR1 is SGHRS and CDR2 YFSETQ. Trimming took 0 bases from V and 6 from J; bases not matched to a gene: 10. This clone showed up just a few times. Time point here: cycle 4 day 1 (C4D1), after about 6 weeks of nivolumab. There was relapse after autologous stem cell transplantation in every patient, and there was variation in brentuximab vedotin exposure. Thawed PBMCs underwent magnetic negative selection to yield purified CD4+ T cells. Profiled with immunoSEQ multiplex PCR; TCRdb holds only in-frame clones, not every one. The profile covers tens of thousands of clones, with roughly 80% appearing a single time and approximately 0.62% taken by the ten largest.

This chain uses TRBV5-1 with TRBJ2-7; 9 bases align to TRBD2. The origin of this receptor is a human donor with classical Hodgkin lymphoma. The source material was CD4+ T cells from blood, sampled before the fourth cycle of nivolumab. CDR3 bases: TGCGCCAGCAGCTTGGTAGGCGGGGGGGCAACCACCGAGCAGTACTTC. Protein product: CASSLVGGGATTEQYF. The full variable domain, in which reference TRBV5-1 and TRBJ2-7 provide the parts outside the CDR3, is KAGVTQTPRYLIKTRGQQVTLSCSPISGHRSVSWYQQTPGQGLQFLFEYFSETQRNKGNFPGRFSGRQFSNSRSEMNVSTLELGDSALYLCASSLVGGGATTEQYFGPGTRLTVT.